The 24 T cell receptor beta chains below come from one sample, sequenced in a study of radiotherapy plus CTLA-4 blockade in lung cancer. The method was immunoSEQ multiplex PCR; TCRdb's version includes in-frame clones alone and lacks a portion of them. The sample has more than 80,000 clones, over 65% seen once. This specimen was peripheral blood, taken from a patient treated with radiotherapy plus ipilimumab. These receptors originate from a human donor with non-small cell lung cancer that progressed on radiotherapy plus ipilimumab. Some clones in this sample may be carry-over from other donors' samples.

This clone appeared a single time. Here the CDR3 reads CASSLWSQETQYF. In DNA, the CDR3 is TGTGCCAGCAGTTTATGGTCCCAAGAGACCCAGTACTTC. The chain combines TRBV27 with TRBJ2-5; no clear D gene. The CDR3 sequence is 13 residues long. The V end was cut by 1 base, the J end by 1 base, with 4 bases between. CDR1 and CDR2 from the germline V gene are MNHEY and SMNVEV (reference sequence).

As regards this clone: The same CDR3 is also encoded by other DNA sequences in this sample. The chain has TRBV7-2 and TRBJ2-7; D might be TRBD1 or TRBD2, each matching 5 bases. This CDR3 contains 14 residues. V was pared by 3 bases and J by 4 bases, with 13 bases between. Looked up from germline, CDR1 is SGHTA and CDR2 is FQGNSA. The CDR3 DNA sequence: TGTGCCAGCAGCTTGAGGCAGGGACCTTACGAGCAGTACTTC. It is translated as CASSLRQGPYEQYF.

This sequence joins TRBV6-5 and TRBJ1-1; weak D call: TRBD1 (6 bases). The V and J ends lost 5 bases and 4 bases respectively, with 11 bases between them. The CDR3 length is 13 residues. Germline-derived CDR1 and CDR2 are MNHEY and SVGAGI. The CDR3 sequence is CASSKDSLTEAFF. CDR3 nucleotide sequence: TGTGCCAGCAGTAAGGACAGCCTCACTGAAGCTTTCTTT.

The V and J genes are TRBV12-5 and TRBJ1-2, with 8 bases lining up with TRBD1. From germline, CDR1 is LGHNT and CDR2 FRNRAP. This CDR3 region has 16 residues. The ends lost 4 bases at V and 0 bases at J; junction bases unmatched: 7. CDR3 amino acids: CASGSQGAPTNYGYTF. CDR3 sequence (DNA): TGTGCTAGTGGTTCCCAGGGGGCTCCGACTAACTATGGCTACACCTTC. Filled out from reference TRBV12-5 and TRBJ1-2, the complete variable domain reads DARVTQTPRHKVTEMGQEVTMRCQPILGHNTVFWYRQTMMQGLELLAYFRNRAPLDDSGMPKDRFSAEMPDATLATLKIQPSEPRDSAVYFCASGSQGAPTNYGYTFGSGTRLTVV.

The chain carries TRBV5-8 and TRBJ2-1, with D possibly matching TRBD1 (6 bases). Germline CDR1 and CDR2: SGHTS and YDEGEE. The CDR3 sequence is 18 residues long. Trimming cost V 0 bases and J 6 bases, with 22 bases left between them. The CDR3 reads CASSLVFTGTSLGNEQFF. The CDR3 DNA is TGTGCCAGCAGCTTGGTTTTTACCGGGACATCCCTAGGCAATGAGCAGTTCTTC.

The chain carries TRBV7-9 and TRBJ1-1, with a possible D match to TRBD1 (6 bases). The CDR3 extends over 15 amino acids. The V gene lost 1 base and the J gene lost 3 bases, with 12 bases spanning the gap. Germline CDR1 reads SEHNR; CDR2 reads FQNEAQ (reference sequence). CDR3 DNA sequence: TGTGCCAGCAGCTTAGGAGGAGGGGGGGACACTGAAGCTTTCTTT. Translated, it gives CASSLGGGGDTEAFF.

The chain joins TRBV5-1 to TRBJ1-1; D is uncertain. V dropped 3 bases and J dropped 3 bases, with 9 bases sitting between them. CDR1 is SGHRS, CDR2 YFSETQ, per germline. CDR3 size: 13 residues. CDR3 sequence (DNA): TGCGCCAGCAGCTCCGGGTCCTACACTGAAGCTTTCTTT. Residues: CASSSGSYTEAFF.

V usage is TRBV6-5 and J usage is TRBJ1-1, with a weak D call TRBD1 (6 bases). The CDR3 is 14 residues long. The V gene lost 2 bases and the J gene lost 7 bases, with 14 bases spanning the gap. Germline CDR1 reads MNHEY; CDR2 reads SVGAGI. In nucleotides, the CDR3 is TGTGCCAGCAGTTACGGGCGGGACATAAATGAAGCTTTCTTT. It is translated as CASSYGRDINEAFF.

The chain recombines TRBV6-6 with TRBJ1-1; D remains ambiguous. The CDR3 loop spans 12 amino acids. The germline CDR1 and CDR2 sequences are MNHNY and SVGAGI (reference sequence). Between the trimmed V and J ends, which lost 4 bases and 7 bases, there was a span of 10 bases. This CDR3 reads CASSFAYREAFF. The DNA of the CDR3 is TGTGCCAGCAGTTTCGCATATCGTGAAGCTTTCTTT.

This rearrangement joins TRBV7-2 to TRBJ2-7, with 8 nucleotides matching TRBD1. Trimming cost V 1 base and J 1 base; bases outside gene matches: 6. This CDR3 is 16 amino acids long. The germline V gene encodes CDR1 SGHTA and CDR2 FQGNSA. The chain's CDR3 is CASSLGGQGRSYEQYF. For the CDR3, the DNA is TGTGCCAGCAGCTTAGGTGGACAGGGAAGGTCCTACGAGCAGTACTTC.

In its sample, this clone was seen once. The gene calls are TRBV18 and TRBJ1-3, with unresolved D. CDR1 is KGHSH, CDR2 LQKENI, per germline. The V and J ends lost 0 bases and 0 bases respectively, with 12 bases between them. The CDR3 loop spans 17 amino acids. The CDR3 DNA is TGTGCCAGCTCACCACCGAGGTCCCTGCTCTCTGGAAACACCATATATTTT. It specifies CASSPPRSLLSGNTIYF. Complete variable domain (other parts from reference TRBV18 and TRBJ1-3): NAGVMQNPRHLVRRRGQEARLRCSPMKGHSHVYWYRQLPEEGLKFMVYLQKENIIDESGMPKERFSAEFPKEGPSILRIQQVVRGDSAAYFCASSPPRSLLSGNTIYFGEGSWLTVV.

CDR3 sequence reads: CASSGAGGPETQYF. CDR3 coding DNA: TGTGCCAGCAGCGGTGCGGGGGGGCCGGAGACCCAGTACTTC. The rearrangement links TRBV4-2 to TRBJ2-5, with 9 bases identical to TRBD2. The V gene's germline CDR1 is LGHNA and CDR2 YNFKEQ. With V trimmed by 5 bases and J by 5 bases, 6 bases remained unmatched. This CDR3 has 14 residues.

The chain recombines TRBV5-1 with TRBJ2-5; D is possibly TRBD1 or TRBD2 (5 bases each). The germline V gene encodes CDR1 SGHRS and CDR2 YFSETQ. This CDR3 has 12 amino acids. The V and J ends lost 3 bases and 5 bases respectively, with 8 bases between them. The CDR3 sequence: CASSSEGETQYF. CDR3 DNA: TGCGCCAGCAGCTCCGAGGGGGAGACCCAGTACTTC.

The chain is built from TRBV9 and TRBJ2-3; D not certain. The CDR3 length is 16 residues. Germline assignment: CDR1 SGDLS and CDR2 YYNGEE. Trimming shortened V by 4 bases and J by 0 bases, and 15 bases separated the two germline ends. CDR3 loop: CASSLRENPSTDTQYF. The DNA of the CDR3 is TGTGCCAGCAGCCTCCGAGAGAACCCTAGCACAGATACGCAGTATTTT.

This chain uses TRBV5-4 with TRBJ2-1; D unclear. Germline V gene sequence: CDR1 SGHNT, CDR2 YYREEE (reference sequence). The CDR3 has 13 amino acids. The V gene lost 0 bases and the J gene lost 4 bases, with 5 bases spanning the gap. The CDR3 DNA reads TGTGCCAGCAGCTTGGAACAGTACAATGAGCAGTTCTTC. Protein sequence: CASSLEQYNEQFF. Combining the CDR3 with reference TRBV5-4 and TRBJ2-1 gives the whole variable domain ETGVTQSPTHLIKTRGQQVTLRCSSQSGHNTVSWYQQALGQGPQFIFQYYREEENGRGNFPPRFSGLQFPNYSSELNVNALELDDSALYLCASSLEQYNEQFFGPGTRLTVL.

The rearrangement links TRBV7-2 to TRBJ1-2; 7 positions match TRBD1. The CDR3 extends over 13 amino acids. After removal of 1 base from V and 8 bases from J, the junction contained 4 bases not matched to a gene. Germline-derived CDR1 and CDR2 are SGHTA and FQGNSA. CDR3 nucleotides: TGTGCCAGCAGCTTAGGAGGGGGCCAAGGCTACACCTTC. This gives the protein CASSLGGGQGYTF.

This sequence joins TRBV10-1 and TRBJ1-4; possibly TRBD1 for D (5 bases). V was pared by 2 bases and J by 7 bases, with 17 bases between. Per the germline V gene, CDR1 is WNHNN and CDR2 is SYGVQD (reference sequence). The CDR3 loop spans 16 amino acids. This CDR3 is CASSEEGRGRGEKLFF. The CDR3 nucleotides are TGCGCCAGCAGTGAGGAGGGGCGCGGACGGGGTGAAAAACTGTTTTTT.

About this clone itself: A junction end diverges from the germline sequence, so it may reflect a read error. The chain links TRBV7-7 to TRBJ2-5, with D maybe TRBD1 (6 bases). The J call may be incorrect, as the DNA end agrees better with TRBJ2-7. CDR3 length: 14 amino acids. The germline V gene has CDR1 SSHAT and CDR2 FNYEAQ (reference sequence). The CDR3 loop reads CASSLATGPYEQYF. The CDR3 nucleotides are TGTGCTAGCAGCTTAGCGACAGGACCCTACGAGCAGTACTTC.

The J gene is TRBJ2-6, the V gene TRBV4-1; TRBD1 matches at 7 bases. Looked up from germline, CDR1 is MGHRA and CDR2 is YSYEKL. Trimming removed 1 base from V and 8 bases from J; junction bases left unmatched: 5. The CDR3 length is 15 residues. The CDR3 here is CASSQAGQSSNVLTF. In DNA, the CDR3 is TGCGCCAGCAGCCAAGCGGGACAGAGTTCCAACGTCCTGACTTTC.

This clone was detected only once. The V and J genes are TRBV4-3 and TRBJ2-5; 12 bases line up with TRBD2. V gave up 0 bases and J gave up 4 bases; unmatched junction bases: 3. The CDR3 spans 16 residues. In germline, CDR1 is LGHNA, CDR2 YSLEER. The CDR3 sequence: CASSQELAGGPETQYF. For the CDR3, the DNA is TGCGCCAGCAGCCAAGAGCTAGCGGGGGGGCCAGAGACCCAGTACTTC.

A few counts support this clone. The chain carries TRBV11-1 and TRBJ1-5, with D unresolved. Germline lookup yields CDR1 SGHAT and CDR2 FQDESV (reference sequence). The CDR3 spans 13 residues. The V end lost 2 bases, the J end lost 6 bases, and 8 bases lay between the germline ends. CDR3 loop: CASSLTNLQPQHF. The CDR3 DNA follows: TGTGCCAGCAGCTTAACCAACCTTCAGCCCCAGCATTTT.

This clone was detected once. J is TRBJ1-5 and V is TRBV19; tentatively, D is TRBD1 (5 bases). Trimming stripped 6 bases from V and 0 bases from J, with 15 bases between. This CDR3 region has 16 residues. Germline CDR1 is LNHDA and CDR2 is SQIVND (reference sequence). The CDR3 sequence is CASRRGGGASNQPQHF. DNA of the CDR3: TGTGCCAGTAGAAGGGGTGGAGGAGCTAGCAATCAGCCCCAGCATTTT.

The chain links TRBV7-2 to TRBJ2-7; 10 nucleotides align to TRBD2. With V trimmed by 5 bases and J by 4 bases, 5 bases remained unmatched. The CDR3 has 14 amino acids. The germline V gene encodes CDR1 SGHTA and CDR2 FQGNSA. CDR3 DNA sequence: TGTGCCAGCAGCGCGGGACTAGCGTTTTACGAGCAGTACTTC. It encodes CASSAGLAFYEQYF.

The CDR3 sequence: CASGTGNEAFF. In DNA, the CDR3 is TGTGCCAGCGGTACGGGGAATGAAGCTTTCTTT. The chain carries TRBV16 and TRBJ1-1, with no clear D. Trimming removed 8 bases from V and 7 bases from J, with 11 bases in between. CDR3 length: 11 residues. In germline, CDR1 is KGHSY, CDR2 FQNENV.